This T cell receptor beta chain was found in a study of blood T cell repertoires in COVID-19. Across the study: Sample material is recorded as cDNA or gDNA derived from T cells, B-cell-depleted T cells, or PBMCs.

Those enrolled, adults aged roughly 18 to 100 years, came from roughly 23 US areas. Donors were grouped by their self-reported clinical history. Germline V lookup: CDR1 LNHDA, CDR2 SQIVND (reference sequence). The CDR3 is 14 amino acids. V shed 9 bases and J 6 bases; nucleotides not matched to a gene: 9. As processed by the authors: Reference gene primer amplification yielded estimated nucleated cell counts. Clones were sequenced by immunoSEQ multiplex PCR, and TCRdb holds only the in-frame ones, with some missing. That table furnishes V, J and clone size, whereas the DNA furnished D and trimming. The profile shows hundreds of thousands of clones, about nine tenths of them singletons.

This TCR derives from a man between 60 and 75 years old who had recovered from COVID-19. The genes are TRBV19 and TRBJ2-3; 10 positions match TRBD2. Sequencing was done on a sample of PBMCs or T cells enriched from blood (not recorded which). The CDR3 coding sequence is TGTGCCAGCCAAAACCTAGCGGGAGTGGATACGCAGTATTTT. Amino acids: CASQNLAGVDTQYF.